One and the same sample provided the 14 T cell receptor beta chains below, sequenced in a study of human T cells and chemical hapten exposure. Time point given: pre-sensitization, week 0. The sample's treatment: therapeutic diphenylcyclopropenone sensitization with weekly scalp DPC. Unfractionated whole blood yielded the extracted total RNA. TCRdb itself ran the RACE reads through MiXCR, one entry per CDR3 protein. The sample lists 34,000 or so distinct CDR3 sequences; around a tenth were seen once. The sample was whole blood, taken in connection with sensitization to the hapten diphenylcyclopropenone (DPC). These receptors all stem from a man aged 50-60 years with alopecia areata. Some clones in this sample may be carry-over from other donors' samples.

This clonotype was seen ten or more times. This chain joins TRBV28 and TRBJ2-2; TRBD2 matches 10 bases. Germline values: CDR1 MDHEN, CDR2 SYDVKM. This CDR3 has 17 residues. After removal of 5 bases from V and 5 bases from J, the junction contained 11 bases not matched to a gene. CDR3 nucleotides: TGTGCCAGCAGTATTGCAGTAGCGGGAGGAGGTACCGGGGAGCTGTTTTTT. This translates into CASSIAVAGGGTGELFF.

With regard to this clonotype: Being one base from a much bigger clone, this may be a read error. J is TRBJ2-4 and V is TRBV7-2; TRBD1 aligns across 11 bases. Germline CDR1 is SGHTA and CDR2 is FQGNSA. The CDR3 covers 14 residues. The CDR3, as DNA: TGTGCCAGCAGCCGGGACAGGGGGGACGTCATTCGGTACTTC. It translates to CASSRDRGDVIRYF.

This clonotype showed up many times. Written as DNA, the CDR3 is TGTGCCAGCAGCGCCTTCGCGGGAGAGCGGAATGAGCAGTTCTTC. Translated, it gives CASSAFAGERNEQFF. The chain recombines TRBV4-2 with TRBJ2-1; 7 bases match TRBD2. V trimming: 5 bases; J trimming: 7 bases; junction bases outside the gene matches: 11. Germline CDR1 and CDR2: LGHNA and YNFKEQ. The CDR3 totals 15 residues.

V is TRBV29-1 and J is TRBJ2-7; weak D call: TRBD1 (6 bases). Germline-derived CDR1 and CDR2 are SQVTM and ANQGSEA. Deletions cut 4 bases from V and 3 bases from J, with 10 bases between. This CDR3 is 12 amino acids long. DNA of the CDR3: TGCAGCGTTGTCCAGGGGCTCTACGAGCAGTACTTC. Its protein product is CSVVQGLYEQYF.

This clonotype has at least ten counts. The V and J genes are TRBV5-4 and TRBJ2-1; no clear D. V gave up 0 bases and J gave up 3 bases, with 10 bases separating them. Germline loops: CDR1 SGHNT, CDR2 YYREEE (reference sequence). The CDR3 runs to 15 residues. The CDR3 DNA sequence: TGTGCCAGCAGCTTGGATGGTGGCAGCTACAATGAGCAGTTCTTC. As protein: CASSLDGGSYNEQFF. The variable domain in full, completed from reference TRBV5-4 and TRBJ2-1, reads ETGVTQSPTHLIKTRGQQVTLRCSSQSGHNTVSWYQQALGQGPQFIFQYYREEENGRGNFPPRFSGLQFPNYSSELNVNALELDDSALYLCASSLDGGSYNEQFFGPGTRLTVL.

Details on this clonotype: It may be a read error: a sequence one base away is much more abundant. This sequence joins TRBV7-6 and TRBJ2-3; D remains ambiguous. Trimming removed 1 base at V and 5 bases at J, with 13 bases between. The CDR3 covers 15 residues. Germline CDR1 and CDR2: SGHVS and FNYEAQ. The chain's CDR3 is CASSLEGLRRDTQYF. The CDR3 nucleotides read TGTGCCAGCAGCTTAGAGGGATTAAGGAGAGATACGCAGTATTTT.

The table lists this clonotype with a few counts. This chain uses TRBV27 with TRBJ2-1; D is undetermined. The CDR3 has 14 amino acids. V gave up 3 bases and J gave up 8 bases, with 14 bases separating them. CDR1 and CDR2 (germline): MNHEY, SMNVEV (reference sequence). The CDR3 here is CASSFTPEMDEQFF. The CDR3 nucleotides read TGTGCCAGCAGTTTCACCCCCGAAATGGATGAGCAGTTCTTC.

This clonotype was seen many times. The rearrangement links TRBV18 to TRBJ1-6, with TRBD1 as a possible D gene (6 bases). Germline values: CDR1 KGHSH, CDR2 LQKENI. The CDR3 totals 17 residues. V was shortened by 3 bases and J by 7 bases, with 19 bases between the two germline ends. CDR3 coding DNA: TGTGCCAGCTCACCCATTGACCACGGACAGACGAATTCACCCCTCCACTTT. This translates into CASSPIDHGQTNSPLHF.

This clonotype has at least ten counts. The V call is TRBV10-3, the J call TRBJ2-2, with D tentatively TRBD2 (5 bases). The CDR3 has 15 residues. V lost 11 bases, J lost 0 bases, and 16 bases lay in between. Germline V gene data show CDR1 as ENHRY and CDR2 as SYGVKD. CDR3 DNA: TGTGCCTCCCAGAGGGATGTCTCGAACACCGGGGAGCTGTTTTTT. Residues: CASQRDVSNTGELFF.

This clonotype was detected many times. The chain recombines TRBV27 with TRBJ2-2; 10 bases are shared with TRBD2. V shed 4 bases, J shed 0 bases, and the junction held 2 bases outside the gene matches. The CDR3 contains 16 residues. CDR1 is MNHEY, CDR2 SMNVEV, per germline (reference sequence). DNA of the CDR3: TGTGCCAGCAGTTATCTAGCGGGGGCGAACACCGGGGAGCTGTTTTTT. It specifies CASSYLAGANTGELFF.

The sample holds many counts of this clonotype. V is TRBV30 and J is TRBJ2-1; D remains ambiguous. The CDR3 is 11 residues long. Germline CDR1 is GTSNPN and CDR2 is SVGIG (reference sequence). The germline V and J ends were trimmed by 5 bases and 8 bases, with 10 bases remaining between them. CDR3 sequence: CAWQAWDEQFF. For the CDR3, the DNA is TGTGCCTGGCAGGCTTGGGATGAGCAGTTCTTC.

This clonotype showed up many times. V and J are TRBV29-1 and TRBJ1-1; D not resolved. The CDR3 runs 12 residues. Trimming removed 3 bases at V and 3 bases at J, with 8 bases between. Germline CDR1 SQVTM, CDR2 ANQGSEA. The CDR3 DNA reads TGCAGCGTTGAGGTGTGGGACACTGAAGCTTTCTTT. Its protein product is CSVEVWDTEAFF.

This clonotype came up many times. CDR3 coding DNA: TGCAGTGCTAGACTACAGGCGGACAAAAACATTCAGTACTTC. This gives the protein CSARLQADKNIQYF. The V and J genes are TRBV20-1 and TRBJ2-4; D perhaps matches TRBD1 (5 bases). Germline V lookup: CDR1 DFQATT, CDR2 SNEGSKA (reference sequence). V lost 2 bases, J lost 3 bases, and 11 bases lay in between. The CDR3 runs 14 residues.

V and J are TRBV2 and TRBJ2-1; D is unresolved. The V end was cut by 6 bases, the J end by 3 bases, with 12 bases between. The V gene's germline CDR1 is SNHLY and CDR2 FYNNEI. The CDR3 is made up of 14 amino acids. This chain's CDR3 is CASRRTYLYNEQFF. The CDR3 DNA sequence: TGTGCCAGCAGGCGCACCTACCTCTACAATGAGCAGTTCTTC.